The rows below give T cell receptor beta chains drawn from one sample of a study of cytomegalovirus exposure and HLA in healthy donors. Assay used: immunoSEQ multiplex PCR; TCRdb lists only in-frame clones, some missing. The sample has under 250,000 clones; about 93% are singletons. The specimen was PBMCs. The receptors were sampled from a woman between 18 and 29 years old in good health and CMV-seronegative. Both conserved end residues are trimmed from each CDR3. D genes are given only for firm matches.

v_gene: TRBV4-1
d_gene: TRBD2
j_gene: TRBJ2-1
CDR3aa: ASSPQAGVYDEQF

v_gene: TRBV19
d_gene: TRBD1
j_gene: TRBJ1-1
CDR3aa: ASSDTGGYTEAF

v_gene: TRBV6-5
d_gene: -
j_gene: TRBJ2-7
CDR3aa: ASRQTGLSYEQY

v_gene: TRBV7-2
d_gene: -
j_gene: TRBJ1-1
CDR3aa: ASSPLGGAEAF

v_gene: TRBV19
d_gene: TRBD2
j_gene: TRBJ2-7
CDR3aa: ASSLERDLAYEQY

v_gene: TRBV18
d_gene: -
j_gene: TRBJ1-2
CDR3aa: ASSPGGMYGYT

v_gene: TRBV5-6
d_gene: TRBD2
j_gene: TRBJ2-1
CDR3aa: ASSISGRGNEQF

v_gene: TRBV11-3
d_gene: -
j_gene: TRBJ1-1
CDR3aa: ASTHPEWTEAF

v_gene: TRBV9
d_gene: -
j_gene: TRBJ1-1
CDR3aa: ASSAPDKRAF

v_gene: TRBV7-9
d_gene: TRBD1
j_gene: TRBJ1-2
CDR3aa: ASSLADWDRDRGYT

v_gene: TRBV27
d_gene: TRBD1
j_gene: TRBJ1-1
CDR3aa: ATPVPGQGRDTEAF

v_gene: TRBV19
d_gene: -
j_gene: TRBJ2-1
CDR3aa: ASSIPSSSAEQF

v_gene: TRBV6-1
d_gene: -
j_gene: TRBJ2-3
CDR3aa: ASSGGRRTDTQY

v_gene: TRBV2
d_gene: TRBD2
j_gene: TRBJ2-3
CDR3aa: ASSEGSLAGSDTQY

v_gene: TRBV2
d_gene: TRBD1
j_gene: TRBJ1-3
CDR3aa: ASSATGVVTGNTIY

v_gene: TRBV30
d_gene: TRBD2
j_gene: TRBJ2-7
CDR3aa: AWTWGEGREQY

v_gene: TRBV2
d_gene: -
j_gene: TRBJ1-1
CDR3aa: ASTLGGQNTEAF

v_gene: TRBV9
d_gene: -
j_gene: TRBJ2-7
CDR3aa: ASSEEGTEFYEQY

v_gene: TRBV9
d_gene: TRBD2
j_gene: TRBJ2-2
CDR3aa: ASSVGVGRGTGELF

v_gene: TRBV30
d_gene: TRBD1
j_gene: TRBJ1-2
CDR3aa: AWNSRGPHYGYT

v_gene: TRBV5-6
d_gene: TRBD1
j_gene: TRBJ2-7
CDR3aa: ASSLVGTAYEQY

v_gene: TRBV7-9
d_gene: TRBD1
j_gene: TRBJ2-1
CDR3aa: ASSPKGAGYNEQF

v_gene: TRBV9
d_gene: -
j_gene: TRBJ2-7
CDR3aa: ASSVAARGSYEQY

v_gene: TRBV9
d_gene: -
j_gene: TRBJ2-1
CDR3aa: ASSVASDAGSVLYNEQF

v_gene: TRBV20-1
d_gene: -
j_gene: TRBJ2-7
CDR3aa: SASLVSEQY

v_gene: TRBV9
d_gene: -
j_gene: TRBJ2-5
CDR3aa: ASSVGGQEYFETQY

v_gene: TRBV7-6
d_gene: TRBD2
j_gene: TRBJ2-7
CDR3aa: ASSSGLAGVQEQY

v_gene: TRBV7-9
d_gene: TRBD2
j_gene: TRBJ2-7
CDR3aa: ASSQGTSGTYEQY

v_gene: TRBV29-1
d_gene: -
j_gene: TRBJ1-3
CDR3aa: SVWTDSGNTIY